This T cell receptor beta chain was recovered during a study of early T cells in non-severe SARS-CoV-2 infection. Only a few counts were recorded for this clonotype. The TCR library protocol attached unique molecular identifiers to the individual cDNA molecules. Using its own MiXCR run on the 5' RACE reads, TCRdb lists one record per CDR3 protein. The data contain approximately 31,000 distinct CDR3 sequences, around 5.4% of them singletons. V lost 10 bases to trimming and J lost 3 bases; unmatched junction nucleotides: 6. Looked up from germline, CDR1 is LNHDA and CDR2 is SQIVND (reference sequence). The CDR3 runs 14 residues.

The gene calls are TRBV19 and TRBJ2-3; 11 bases line up with TRBD1. The receptor comes from an adult who was a healthcare worker with PCR-confirmed SARS-CoV-2 infection or an uninfected control (not recorded which). Input material: whole blood. CDR3 in amino acids: CATSGTGGTDTQYF. In DNA form, the CDR3 reads TGTGCCACTTCCGGGACAGGGGGGACAGATACGCAGTATTTT.